This paragraph reports one TCR beta chain. Here immunoSEQ multiplex PCR was the method, and the copy in TCRdb shows in-frame clones only, minus some. Of roughly 59,000 clones in the sample, about 92% were seen once. This entry is derived from a study of control samples from healthy donors and cancer patients. The CDR3 is 14 amino acids. Trimming shortened V by 2 bases and J by 6 bases, and 11 bases separated the two germline ends. The germline V gene has CDR1 SGHAT and CDR2 FQNNGV. The sequence came from a man aged 35 to 55 with colorectal cancer. Sample: PBMCs. The rearrangement links TRBV11-2 to TRBJ2-1, with D maybe TRBD1 (6 bases). DNA for the CDR3: TGTGCCAGCAGCTTAATGGCAGGGGTCAATGAGCAGTTCTTC. Its protein is CASSLMAGVNEQFF.